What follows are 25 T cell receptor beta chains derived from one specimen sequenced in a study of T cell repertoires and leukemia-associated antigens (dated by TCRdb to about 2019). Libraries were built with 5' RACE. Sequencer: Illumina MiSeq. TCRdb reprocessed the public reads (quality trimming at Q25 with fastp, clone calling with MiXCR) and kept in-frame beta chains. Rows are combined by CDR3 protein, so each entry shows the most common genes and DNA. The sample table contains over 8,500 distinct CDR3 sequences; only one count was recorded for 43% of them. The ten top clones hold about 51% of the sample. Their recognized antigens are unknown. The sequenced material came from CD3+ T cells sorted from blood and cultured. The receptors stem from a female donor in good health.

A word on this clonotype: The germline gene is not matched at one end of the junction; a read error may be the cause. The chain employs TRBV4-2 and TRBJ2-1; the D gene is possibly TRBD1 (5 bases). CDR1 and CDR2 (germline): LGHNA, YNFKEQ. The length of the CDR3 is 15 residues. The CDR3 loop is CASSLGQGEANGQFF. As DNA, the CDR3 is TGTGCCAGTAGCCTCGGCCAGGGTGAGGCCAATGGGCAGTTCTTC.

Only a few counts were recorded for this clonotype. The chain's CDR3 is CASSPGGTAHTEQYF. The CDR3 DNA reads as TGCGCCAGCAGCCCGGGGGGGACAGCCCACACCGAGCAGTACTTC. This chain connects TRBV5-1 to TRBJ2-7; D might be TRBD2 (8 bases). Trimming pared 4 bases from V and 6 bases from J, leaving 20 bases between. Germline V lookup: CDR1 SGHRS, CDR2 YFSETQ. CDR3 size: 15 residues. Full variable domain (remainder filled in from reference TRBV5-1 and TRBJ2-7): KAGVTQTPRYLIKTRGQQVTLSCSPISGHRSVSWYQQTPGQGLQFLFEYFSETQRNKGNFPGRFSGRQFSNSRSEMNVSTLELGDSALYLCASSPGGTAHTEQYFGPGTRLTVT.

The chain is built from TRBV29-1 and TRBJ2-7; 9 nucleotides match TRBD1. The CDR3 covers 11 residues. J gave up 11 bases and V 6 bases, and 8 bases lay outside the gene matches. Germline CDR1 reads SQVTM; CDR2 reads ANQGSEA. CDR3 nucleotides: TGCAGCGTGGGACAGGGTGGTCTGAAGTACTTC. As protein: CSVGQGGLKYF.

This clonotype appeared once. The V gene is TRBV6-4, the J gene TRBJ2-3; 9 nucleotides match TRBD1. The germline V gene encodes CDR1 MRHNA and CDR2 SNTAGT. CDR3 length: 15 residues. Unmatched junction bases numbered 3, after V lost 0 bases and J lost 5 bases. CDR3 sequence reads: CASSDSGTGRDTQYF. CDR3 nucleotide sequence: TGTGCCAGCAGTGACTCCGGGACAGGGAGAGATACGCAGTATTTT.

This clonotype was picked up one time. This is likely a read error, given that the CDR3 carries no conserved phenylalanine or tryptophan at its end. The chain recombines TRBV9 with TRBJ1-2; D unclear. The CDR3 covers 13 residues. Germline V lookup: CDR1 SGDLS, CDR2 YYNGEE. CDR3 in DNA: TGTGCCAGCGGCGTATCCGGGAGCTATGGCTACACCTCC. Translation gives CASGVSGSYGYTS.

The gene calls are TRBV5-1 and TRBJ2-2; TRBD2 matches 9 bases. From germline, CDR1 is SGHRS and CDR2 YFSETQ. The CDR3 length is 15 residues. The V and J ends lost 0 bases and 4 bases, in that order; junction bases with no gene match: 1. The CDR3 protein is CASSLGLAATGELFF. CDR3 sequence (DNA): TGCGCCAGCAGCTTGGGACTAGCGGCCACCGGGGAGCTGTTTTTT. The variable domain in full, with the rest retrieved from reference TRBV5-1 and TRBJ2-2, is KAGVTQTPRYLIKTRGQQVTLSCSPISGHRSVSWYQQTPGQGLQFLFEYFSETQRNKGNFPGRFSGRQFSNSRSEMNVSTLELGDSALYLCASSLGLAATGELFFGEGSRLTVL.

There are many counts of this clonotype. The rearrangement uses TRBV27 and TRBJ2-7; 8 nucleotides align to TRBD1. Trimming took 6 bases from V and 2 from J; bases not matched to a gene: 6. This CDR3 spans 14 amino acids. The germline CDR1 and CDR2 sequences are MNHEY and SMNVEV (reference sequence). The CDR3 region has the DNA TGTGCCAGCAGCACCAGGACAGGGACCTACGAGCAGTACTTC. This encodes CASSTRTGTYEQYF.

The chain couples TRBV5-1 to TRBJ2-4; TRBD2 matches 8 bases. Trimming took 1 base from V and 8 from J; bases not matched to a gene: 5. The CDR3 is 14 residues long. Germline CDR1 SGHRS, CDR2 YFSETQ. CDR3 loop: CASSLSPGGDIQYF. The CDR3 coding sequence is TGCGCCAGCAGCTTGAGTCCGGGAGGGGACATTCAGTACTTC. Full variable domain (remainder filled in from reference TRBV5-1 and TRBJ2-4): KAGVTQTPRYLIKTRGQQVTLSCSPISGHRSVSWYQQTPGQGLQFLFEYFSETQRNKGNFPGRFSGRQFSNSRSEMNVSTLELGDSALYLCASSLSPGGDIQYFGAGTRLSVL.

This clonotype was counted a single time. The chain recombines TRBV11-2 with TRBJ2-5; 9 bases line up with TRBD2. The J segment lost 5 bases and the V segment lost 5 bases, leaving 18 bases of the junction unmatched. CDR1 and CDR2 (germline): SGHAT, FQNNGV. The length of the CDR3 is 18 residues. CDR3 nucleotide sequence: TGTGCCAGCAGCACACCTCTTGCGGGAGGGTTGTCGGTGGAGACCCAGTACTTC. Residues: CASSTPLAGGLSVETQYF.

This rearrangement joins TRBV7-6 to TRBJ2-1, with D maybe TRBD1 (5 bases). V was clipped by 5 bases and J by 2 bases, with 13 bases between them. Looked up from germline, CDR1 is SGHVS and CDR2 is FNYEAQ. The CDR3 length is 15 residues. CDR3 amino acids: CASSPRQITYNEQFF. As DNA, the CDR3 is TGTGCCAGCAGCCCGAGACAGATAACCTACAATGAGCAGTTCTTC.

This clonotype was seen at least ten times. The chain's CDR3 is CASSQGGGLAGDREQYF. CDR3 nucleotide sequence: TGTGCCAGCAGCCAAGGAGGGGGACTAGCGGGAGATAGGGAGCAGTACTTC. This chain joins TRBV4-2 and TRBJ2-7; 14 nucleotides align to TRBD2. This CDR3 region has 17 residues. Germline loops: CDR1 LGHNA, CDR2 YNFKEQ. The V and J ends lost 1 base and 7 bases, in that order; junction bases with no gene match: 9.

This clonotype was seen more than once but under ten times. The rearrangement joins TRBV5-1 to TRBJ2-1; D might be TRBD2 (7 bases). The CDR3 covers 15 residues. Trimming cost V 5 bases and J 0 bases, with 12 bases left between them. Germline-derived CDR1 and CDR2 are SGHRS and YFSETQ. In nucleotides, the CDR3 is TGCGCCAGCAGGGGGGCGGGAGTCTCCTACAATGAGCAGTTCTTC. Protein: CASRGAGVSYNEQFF.

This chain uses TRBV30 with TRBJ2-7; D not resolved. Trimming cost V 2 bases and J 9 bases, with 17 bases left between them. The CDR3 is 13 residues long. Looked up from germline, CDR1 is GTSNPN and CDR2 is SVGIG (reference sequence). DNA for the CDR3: TGTGCCTGGAGTCAAGACGCTGGAAACGGGCAGTACTTC. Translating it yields CAWSQDAGNGQYF.

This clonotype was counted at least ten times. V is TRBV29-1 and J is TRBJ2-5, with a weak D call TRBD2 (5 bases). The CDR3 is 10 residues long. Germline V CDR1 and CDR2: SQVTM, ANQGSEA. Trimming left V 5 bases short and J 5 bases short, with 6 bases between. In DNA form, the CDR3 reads TGCAGCGTTCGCGGGGAGACCCAGTACTTC. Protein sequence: CSVRGETQYF.

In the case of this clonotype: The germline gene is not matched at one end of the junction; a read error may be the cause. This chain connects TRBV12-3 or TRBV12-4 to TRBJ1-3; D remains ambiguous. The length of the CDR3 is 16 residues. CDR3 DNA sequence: TGTGCCAGCAGTTCATTTGCGGGGTTAGCCGGAAGCACCATATATTTT. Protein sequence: CASSSFAGLAGSTIYF.

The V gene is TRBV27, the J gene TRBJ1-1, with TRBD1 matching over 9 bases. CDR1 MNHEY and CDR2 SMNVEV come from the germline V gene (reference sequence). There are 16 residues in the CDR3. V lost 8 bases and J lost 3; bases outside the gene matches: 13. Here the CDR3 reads CASHGGGTGWYTEAFF. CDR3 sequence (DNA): TGTGCCAGCCATGGTGGAGGGACAGGGTGGTACACTGAAGCTTTCTTT.

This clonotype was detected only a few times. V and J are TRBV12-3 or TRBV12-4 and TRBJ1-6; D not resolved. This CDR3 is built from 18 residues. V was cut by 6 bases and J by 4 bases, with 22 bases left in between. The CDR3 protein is CASSLRRPRRWYNSPLHF. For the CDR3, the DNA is TGTGCCAGCAGCTTACGGAGACCCAGAAGGTGGTATAATTCACCCCTCCACTTT.

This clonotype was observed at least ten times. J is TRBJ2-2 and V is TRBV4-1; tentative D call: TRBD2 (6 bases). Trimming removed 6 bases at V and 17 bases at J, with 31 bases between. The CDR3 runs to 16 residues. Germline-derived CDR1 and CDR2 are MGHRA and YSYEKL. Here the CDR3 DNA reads TGCGCCAGCAGTCCCCAAACCTCCGGGACTCCAACTGAGTTTTTTTTT. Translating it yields CASSPQTSGTPTEFFF.

CDR3 amino acids: CASSLLGPIQYF. The CDR3 coding sequence is TGTGCCAGCAGCCTTCTTGGGCCCATTCAGTACTTC. This chain links TRBV7-9 with TRBJ2-4; no clear D gene. Trimming shortened V by 5 bases and J by 9 bases, and 11 bases separated the two germline ends. The CDR3 runs 12 residues. Germline CDR1 and CDR2: SEHNR and FQNEAQ (reference sequence).

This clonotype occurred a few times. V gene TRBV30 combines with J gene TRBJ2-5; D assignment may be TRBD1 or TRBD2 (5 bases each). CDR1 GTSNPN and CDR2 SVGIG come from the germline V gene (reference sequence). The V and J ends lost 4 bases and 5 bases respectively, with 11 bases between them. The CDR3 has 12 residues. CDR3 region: CAWTRGYETQYF. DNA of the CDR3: TGTGCCTGGACGAGGGGTTATGAGACCCAGTACTTC.

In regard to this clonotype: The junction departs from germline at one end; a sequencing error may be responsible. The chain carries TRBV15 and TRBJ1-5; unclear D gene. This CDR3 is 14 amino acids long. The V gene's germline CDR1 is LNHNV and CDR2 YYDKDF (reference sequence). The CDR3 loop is CPTSRDFGNQPQHF. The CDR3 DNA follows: TGTCCCACAAGCAGAGATTTCGGGAATCAGCCCCAGCATTTT.

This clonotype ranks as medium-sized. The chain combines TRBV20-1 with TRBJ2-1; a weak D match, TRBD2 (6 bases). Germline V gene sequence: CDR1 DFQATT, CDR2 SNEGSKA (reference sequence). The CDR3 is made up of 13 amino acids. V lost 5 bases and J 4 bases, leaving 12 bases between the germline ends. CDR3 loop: CSAPRDSYNEQFF. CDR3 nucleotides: TGCAGTGCTCCCCGGGACTCTTACAATGAGCAGTTCTTC.

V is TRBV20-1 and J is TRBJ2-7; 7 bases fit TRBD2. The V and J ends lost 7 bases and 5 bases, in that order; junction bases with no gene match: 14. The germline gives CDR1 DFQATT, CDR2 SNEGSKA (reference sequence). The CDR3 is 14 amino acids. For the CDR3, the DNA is TGCAGTGTCAAGAAGGCGGGAGAGGTCGACGAGCAGTACTTC. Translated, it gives CSVKKAGEVDEQYF.

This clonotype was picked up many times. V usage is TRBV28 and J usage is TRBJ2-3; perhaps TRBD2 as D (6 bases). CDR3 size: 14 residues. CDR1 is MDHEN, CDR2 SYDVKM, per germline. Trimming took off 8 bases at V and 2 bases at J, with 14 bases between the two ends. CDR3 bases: TGTGCCAGCCAGTGGGGGAGGTACACAGATACGCAGTATTTT. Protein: CASQWGRYTDTQYF.

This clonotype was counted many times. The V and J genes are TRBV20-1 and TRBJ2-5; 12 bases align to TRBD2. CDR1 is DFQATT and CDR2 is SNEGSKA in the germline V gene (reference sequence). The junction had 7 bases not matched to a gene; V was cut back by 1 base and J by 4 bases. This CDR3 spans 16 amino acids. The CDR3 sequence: CSARAWTSGDGETQYF. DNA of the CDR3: TGCAGTGCTAGAGCCTGGACTAGCGGGGATGGAGAGACCCAGTACTTC.